This T cell receptor beta chain was captured in a study of T-cell reconstitution after alpha-beta-depleted transplantation in children. The germline CDR1 and CDR2 sequences are SGHRS and YFSETQ. The CDR3 extends over 12 amino acids. V was cut by 4 bases and J by 8 bases, with 11 bases left in between. Of note for this clonotype: Its matching antigen is unknown.

A TCRbeta library incorporating unique molecular identifiers was prepared. TCRdb ran MiXCR on the PCR reads and lists one entry per CDR3 protein. Here the sample spans about 350,000 distinct CDR3 sequences, around 15% being singletons. Points from the study as a whole: Reportedly, only several hundred clones from non-depleted graft cells drove alpha-beta T-cell counts at about two months. Elevated TCRbeta diversity at day 60 was traced, in some patients, to surviving recipient T cells and thymic progenitors. T-cell numbers and diversity, one year after transplant, stemmed largely from T cells that were newly produced.

J is TRBJ2-3 and V is TRBV5-1, with no clear D. This sequence originates from a male patient aged 2 to 9 who had a stem cell transplant for acute lymphoblastic leukemia, so the T cells may come from the graft donor. The sequencing here drew on PBMCs, mostly from graft donor cells, taken 360 days after TCRalphabeta/CD19-depleted stem cell transplant. This CDR3 is CASSLERVTQYF. Written as DNA, the CDR3 is TGCGCCAGCAGCCTCGAACGGGTTACGCAGTATTTT. The entire variable domain, with the rest obtained from reference TRBV5-1 and TRBJ2-3, is as follows: KAGVTQTPRYLIKTRGQQVTLSCSPISGHRSVSWYQQTPGQGLQFLFEYFSETQRNKGNFPGRFSGRQFSNSRSEMNVSTLELGDSALYLCASSLERVTQYFGPGTRLTVL.